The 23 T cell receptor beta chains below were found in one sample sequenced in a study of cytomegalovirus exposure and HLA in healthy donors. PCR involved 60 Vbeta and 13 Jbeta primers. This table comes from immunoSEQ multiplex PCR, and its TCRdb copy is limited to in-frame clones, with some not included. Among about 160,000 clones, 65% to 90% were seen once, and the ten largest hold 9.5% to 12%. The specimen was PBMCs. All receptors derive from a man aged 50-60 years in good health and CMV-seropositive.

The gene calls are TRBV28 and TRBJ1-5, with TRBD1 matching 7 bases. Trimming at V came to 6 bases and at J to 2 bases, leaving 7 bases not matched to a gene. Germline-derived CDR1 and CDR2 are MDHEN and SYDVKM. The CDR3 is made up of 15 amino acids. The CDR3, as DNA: TGTGCCAGCAGCCAGAGGGGGCTCGGCAATCAGCCCCAGCATTTT. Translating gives CASSQRGLGNQPQHF.

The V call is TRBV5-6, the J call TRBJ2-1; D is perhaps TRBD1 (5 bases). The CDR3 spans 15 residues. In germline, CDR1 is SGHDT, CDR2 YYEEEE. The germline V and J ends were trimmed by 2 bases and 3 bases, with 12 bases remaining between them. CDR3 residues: CASSLGVPYYNEQFF. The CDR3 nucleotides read TGTGCCAGCAGCTTAGGGGTTCCTTACTACAATGAGCAGTTCTTC.

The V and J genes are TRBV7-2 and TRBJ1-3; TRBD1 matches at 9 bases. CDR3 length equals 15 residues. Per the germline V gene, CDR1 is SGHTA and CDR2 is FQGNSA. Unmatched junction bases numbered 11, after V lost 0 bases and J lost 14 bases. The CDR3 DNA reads TGTGCCAGCAGCTTAGCGAGTGGGGGACAGGGACGCCTATATTTT. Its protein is CASSLASGGQGRLYF. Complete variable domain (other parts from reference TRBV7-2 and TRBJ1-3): GAGVSQSPSNKVTEKGKDVELRCDPISGHTALYWYRQSLGQGLEFLIYFQGNSAPDKSGLPSDRFSAERTGGSVSTLTIQRTQQEDSAVYLCASSLASGGQGRLYFGEGSWLTVV.

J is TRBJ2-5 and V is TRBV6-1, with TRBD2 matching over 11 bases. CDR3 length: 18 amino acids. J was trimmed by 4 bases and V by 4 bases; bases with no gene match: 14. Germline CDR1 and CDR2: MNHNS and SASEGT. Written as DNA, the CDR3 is TGTGCCAGCAGTGGTTTAGCGGGGGGGGCCACGTTTGGAGAGACCCAGTACTTC. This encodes CASSGLAGGATFGETQYF.

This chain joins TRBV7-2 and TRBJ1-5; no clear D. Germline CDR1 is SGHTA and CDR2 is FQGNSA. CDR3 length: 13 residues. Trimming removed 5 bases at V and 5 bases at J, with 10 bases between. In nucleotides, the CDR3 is TGTGCCAGCAGCCAACAGAAAGATCAGCCCCAGCATTTT. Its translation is CASSQQKDQPQHF.

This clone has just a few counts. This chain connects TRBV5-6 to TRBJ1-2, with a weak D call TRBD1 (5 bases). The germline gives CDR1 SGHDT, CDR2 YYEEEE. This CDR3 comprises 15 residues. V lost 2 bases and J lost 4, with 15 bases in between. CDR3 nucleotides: TGTGCCAGCAGCTTCGACGCAGGGACTACCTATGGCTACACCTTC. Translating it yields CASSFDAGTTYGYTF. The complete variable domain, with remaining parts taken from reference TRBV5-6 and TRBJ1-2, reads DAGVTQSPTHLIKTRGQQVTLRCSPKSGHDTVSWYQQALGQGPQFIFQYYEEEERQRGNFPDRFSGHQFPNYSSELNVNALLLGDSALYLCASSFDAGTTYGYTFGSGTRLTVV.

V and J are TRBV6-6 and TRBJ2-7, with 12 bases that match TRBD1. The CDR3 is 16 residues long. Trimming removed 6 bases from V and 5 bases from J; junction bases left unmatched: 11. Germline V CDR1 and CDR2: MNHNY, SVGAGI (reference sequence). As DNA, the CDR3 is TGTGCCAGCAGGACCTCCGGGACAGGGGGCGGGGACGAGCAGTACTTC. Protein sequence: CASRTSGTGGGDEQYF.

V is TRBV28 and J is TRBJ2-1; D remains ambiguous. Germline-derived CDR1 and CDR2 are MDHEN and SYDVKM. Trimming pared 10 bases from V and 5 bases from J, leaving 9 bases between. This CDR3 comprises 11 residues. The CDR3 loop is CATLGDNEQFF. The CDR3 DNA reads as TGTGCCACCCTAGGAGACAATGAGCAGTTCTTC. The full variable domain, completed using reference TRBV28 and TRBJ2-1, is DVKVTQSSRYLVKRTGEKVFLECVQDMDHENMFWYRQDPGLGLRLIYFSYDVKMKEKGDIPEGYSVSREKKERFSLILESASTNQTSMYLCATLGDNEQFFGPGTRLTVL.

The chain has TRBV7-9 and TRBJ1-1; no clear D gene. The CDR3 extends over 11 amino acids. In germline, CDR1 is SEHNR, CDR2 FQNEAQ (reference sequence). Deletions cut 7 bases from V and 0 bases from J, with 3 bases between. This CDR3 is CASIMNTEAFF. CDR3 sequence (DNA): TGTGCCAGCATCATGAACACTGAAGCTTTCTTT.

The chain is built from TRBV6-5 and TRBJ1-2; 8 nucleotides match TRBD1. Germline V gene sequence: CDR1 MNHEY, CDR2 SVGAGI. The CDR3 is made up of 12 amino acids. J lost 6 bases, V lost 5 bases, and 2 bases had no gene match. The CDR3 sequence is CASSKQGDGYTF. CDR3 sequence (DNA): TGTGCCAGCAGTAAACAGGGGGATGGCTACACCTTC.

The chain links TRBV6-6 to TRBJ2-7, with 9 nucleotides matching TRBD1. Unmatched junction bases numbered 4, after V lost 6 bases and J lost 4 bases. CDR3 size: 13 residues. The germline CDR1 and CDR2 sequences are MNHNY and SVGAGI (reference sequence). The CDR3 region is CASRGQGWYEQYF. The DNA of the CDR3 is TGTGCCAGCAGAGGACAGGGGTGGTACGAGCAGTACTTC.

The CDR3: CASSQPGQRSYEQYF. In DNA form, the CDR3 reads TGTGCCAGCAGCCAACCGGGACAGAGGTCGTACGAGCAGTACTTC. The chain couples TRBV7-2 to TRBJ2-7; 7 nucleotides line up with TRBD1. CDR3 length: 15 amino acids. Looked up from germline, CDR1 is SGHTA and CDR2 is FQGNSA. V lost 5 bases, J lost 4 bases, and 11 bases stayed unmatched.

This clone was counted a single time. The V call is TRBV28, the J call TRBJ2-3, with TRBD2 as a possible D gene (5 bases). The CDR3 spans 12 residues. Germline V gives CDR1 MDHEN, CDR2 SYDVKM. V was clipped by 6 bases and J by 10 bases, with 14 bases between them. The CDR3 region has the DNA TGTGCCAGCAGCCCCTCCCCGCGGGCGCAGTATTTT. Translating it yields CASSPSPRAQYF.

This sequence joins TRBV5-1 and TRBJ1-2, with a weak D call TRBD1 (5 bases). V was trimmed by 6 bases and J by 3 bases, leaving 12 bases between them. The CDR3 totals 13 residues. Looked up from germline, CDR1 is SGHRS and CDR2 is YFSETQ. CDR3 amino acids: CASTPGGYYGYTF. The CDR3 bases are TGCGCCAGCACTCCCGGGGGGTACTATGGCTACACCTTC.

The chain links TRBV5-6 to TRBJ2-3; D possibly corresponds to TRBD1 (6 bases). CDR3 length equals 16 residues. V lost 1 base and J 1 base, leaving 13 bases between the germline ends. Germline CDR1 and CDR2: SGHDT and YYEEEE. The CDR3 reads CASSLRTVSGTDTQYF. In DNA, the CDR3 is TGTGCCAGCAGCTTGAGGACAGTTTCGGGCACAGATACGCAGTATTTT.

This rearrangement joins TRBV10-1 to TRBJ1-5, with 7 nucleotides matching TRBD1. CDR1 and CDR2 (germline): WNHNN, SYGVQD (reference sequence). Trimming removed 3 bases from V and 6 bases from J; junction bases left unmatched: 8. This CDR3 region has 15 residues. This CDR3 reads CASSETGDIAQPQHF. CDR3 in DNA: TGCGCCAGCAGTGAAACAGGGGATATTGCTCAGCCCCAGCATTTT.

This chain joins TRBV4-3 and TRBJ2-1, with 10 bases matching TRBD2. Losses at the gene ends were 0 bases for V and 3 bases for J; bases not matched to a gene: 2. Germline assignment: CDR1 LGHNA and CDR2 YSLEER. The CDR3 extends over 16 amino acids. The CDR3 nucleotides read TGCGCCAGCAGCCAAGAAGAGCGGGGGGGCTACAATGAGCAGTTCTTC. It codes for CASSQEERGGYNEQFF.

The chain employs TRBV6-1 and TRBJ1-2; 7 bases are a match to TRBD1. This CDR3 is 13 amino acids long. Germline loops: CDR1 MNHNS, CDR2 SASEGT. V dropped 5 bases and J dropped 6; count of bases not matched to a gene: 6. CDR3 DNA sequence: TGTGCCAGCAGTCGGACCACAGGGGATGGCTACACCTTC. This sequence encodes CASSRTTGDGYTF.

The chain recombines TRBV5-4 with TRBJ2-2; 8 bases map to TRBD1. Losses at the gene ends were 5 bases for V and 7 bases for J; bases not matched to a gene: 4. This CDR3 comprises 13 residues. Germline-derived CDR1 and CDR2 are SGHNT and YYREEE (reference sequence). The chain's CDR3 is CASRRQGYGELFF. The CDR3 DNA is TGTGCCAGCAGGCGACAGGGGTACGGGGAGCTGTTTTTT.

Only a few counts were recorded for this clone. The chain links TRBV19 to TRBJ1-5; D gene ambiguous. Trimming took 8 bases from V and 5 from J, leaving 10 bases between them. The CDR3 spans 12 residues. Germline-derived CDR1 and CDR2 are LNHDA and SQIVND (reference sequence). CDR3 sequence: CASERRDQPQHF. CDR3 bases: TGTGCCAGTGAGAGAAGAGATCAGCCCCAGCATTTT.

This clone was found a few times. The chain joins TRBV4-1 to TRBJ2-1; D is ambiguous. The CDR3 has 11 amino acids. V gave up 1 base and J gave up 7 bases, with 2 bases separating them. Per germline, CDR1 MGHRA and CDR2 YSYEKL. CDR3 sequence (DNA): TGCGCCAGCAGCCAAGTAAATGAGCAGTTCTTC. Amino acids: CASSQVNEQFF.

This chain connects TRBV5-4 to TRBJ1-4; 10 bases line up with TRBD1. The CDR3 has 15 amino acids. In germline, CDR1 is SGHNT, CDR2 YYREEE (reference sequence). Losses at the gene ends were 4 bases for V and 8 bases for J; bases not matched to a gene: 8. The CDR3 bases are TGTGCCAGCAGCCCTTTTGGACAGGGGGGGGAAAAACTGTTTTTT. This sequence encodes CASSPFGQGGEKLFF.

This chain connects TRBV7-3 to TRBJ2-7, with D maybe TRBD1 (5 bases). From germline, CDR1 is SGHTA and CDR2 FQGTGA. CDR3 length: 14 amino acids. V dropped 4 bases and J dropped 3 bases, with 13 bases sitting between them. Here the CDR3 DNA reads TGTGCCAGCAGCTCTTCAACAGGTTACTACGAGCAGTACTTC. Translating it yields CASSSSTGYYEQYF.